This paragraph reports one T cell receptor beta chain. Participants reported their clinical history, and cohort assignment relied on those reports. Each recovered donor of Cohort 3 presented with two negative PCRs, clearance, or symptom resolution. This record comes from a study of blood T cell repertoires in COVID-19. At the level of the study: PBMCs, B-cell-depleted T cells, or T cells were the source of the cDNA or gDNA that made up the material.

The length of the CDR3 is 14 residues. The V gene end was trimmed by 1 base and the J gene end by 5 bases; junction bases not matched to a gene: 5. Germline CDR1 and CDR2: SGHRS and YFSETQ. Assay used: immunoSEQ multiplex PCR; TCRdb lists only in-frame clones, some missing. Among hundreds of thousands of clones listed, over 75% were seen once. Sequenced sample: PBMCs or T cells enriched from blood (not recorded which). The receptor comes from a woman aged 35 to 49 who had recovered from COVID-19. This chain links TRBV5-1 with TRBJ2-5, with TRBD1 matching over 7 bases. The CDR3 reads CASSLQTGRETQYF. As DNA, the CDR3 is TGCGCCAGCAGCTTGCAGACAGGGCGCGAGACCCAGTACTTC.